The 25 T cell receptor beta chains below all came from one sample that was sequenced in a study of Ad26.COV2.S vaccination and SARS-CoV-2 variants. Profiling relied on immunoSEQ multiplex PCR, and the TCRdb table lists in-frame clones only, not all of them. This table holds more than 300,000 clones, 86% found once. Treatment indicated: some 19 received Ad26.COV2.S at low or high dose, single or two shots; 5 received placebo; per-sample allocation not given. On day 63 after the first injection, vaccine and placebo recipients gave samples. The material sequenced was peripheral blood, taken in a trial of Ad26.COV2.S vaccine versus placebo. These receptors originate from a person aged 18-65 years who received the Ad26.COV2.S COVID-19 vaccine or a placebo.

This clone showed up just a few times. The V gene is TRBV28, the J gene TRBJ1-2; D possibly corresponds to TRBD1 (6 bases). Trimming pared 6 bases from V and 8 bases from J, leaving 16 bases between. The germline CDR1 and CDR2 sequences are MDHEN and SYDVKM. The CDR3 consists of 13 residues. The CDR3 is CASRLDSPGGYTF. The CDR3 nucleotides read TGTGCCAGCAGGCTGGACAGTCCGGGGGGCTACACCTTC.

CDR3 DNA sequence: TGTGCCAGCAGCTTGGCCGTGGTTAACTATGGCTACACCTTC. Translation: CASSLAVVNYGYTF. This chain joins TRBV5-4 and TRBJ1-2; D gene unclear. Germline CDR1 reads SGHNT; CDR2 reads YYREEE (reference sequence). V was trimmed by 0 bases and J by 1 base, leaving 7 bases between them. The CDR3 is 14 residues long.

J is TRBJ1-4 and V is TRBV21-1; the table's D gene call, TRBD1, was not cross checked with the DNA. TRBV21-1 is given as a pseudogene. This CDR3 spans 14 amino acids. CDR3 DNA sequence: TGTGCCAGCAGCAAAGTCGAAGGCGGGACAGTCATTACATTT. Translation gives CASSKVEGGTVITF.

The V call is TRBV14, the J call TRBJ1-2; D is undetermined. The CDR3 has 15 amino acids. Trimming took 1 base from V and 4 from J, leaving 13 bases between them. From germline, CDR1 is SGHDN and CDR2 FVKESK. The CDR3 bases are TGTGCCAGCAGCCAAGGCCTCCTGGGGTCCTATGGCTACACCTTC. Its protein product is CASSQGLLGSYGYTF.

The V and J genes are TRBV9 and TRBJ1-1; maybe TRBD1 (5 bases). The CDR3 spans 15 residues. The ends were cut back, 0 bases at V and 1 base at J, with 10 bases in the middle. From germline, CDR1 is SGDLS and CDR2 YYNGEE. This CDR3 is CASSVDPGRNTEAFF. The CDR3 DNA sequence: TGTGCCAGCAGCGTAGACCCAGGGCGGAACACTGAAGCTTTCTTT.

This sequence joins TRBV5-8 and TRBJ1-1; D is ambiguous. The CDR3 totals 14 residues. The V end lost 4 bases, the J end lost 5 bases, and 15 bases lay between the germline ends. From germline, CDR1 is SGHTS and CDR2 YDEGEE. CDR3 loop: CASSLWTGETEAFF. For the CDR3, the DNA is TGTGCCAGCAGCCTATGGACTGGGGAAACTGAAGCTTTCTTT. The full variable domain, in which reference TRBV5-8 and TRBJ1-1 provide the parts outside the CDR3, is EAGVTQSPTHLIKTRGQQATLRCSPISGHTSVYWYQQALGLGLQFLLWYDEGEERNRGNFPPRFSGRQFPNYSSELNVNALELEDSALYLCASSLWTGETEAFFGQGTRLTVV.

This clone was seen a few times. V usage is TRBV5-8 and J usage is TRBJ1-2, with D possibly being TRBD1 (5 bases). The length of the CDR3 is 15 residues. Trimming cost V 1 base and J 8 bases, with 18 bases left between them. Germline V gene data show CDR1 as SGHTS and CDR2 as YDEGEE. For the CDR3, the DNA is TGTGCCAGCAGCTTGTCCGGGACTGTCTCGAAAGGCTACACCTTC. This codes for CASSLSGTVSKGYTF.

The rearrangement links TRBV7-9 to TRBJ2-5; tentative D call: TRBD1 (6 bases). The CDR3 is 14 amino acids. The germline V gene encodes CDR1 SEHNR and CDR2 FQNEAQ (reference sequence). Trimming shortened V by 4 bases and J by 0 bases, and 9 bases separated the two germline ends. The CDR3 nucleotides read TGTGCCAGCAGCTATAGGACAGACCAAGAGACCCAGTACTTC. The encoded protein is CASSYRTDQETQYF.

The V and J genes are TRBV2 and TRBJ2-1, with 13 bases matching TRBD2. Per the germline V gene, CDR1 is SNHLY and CDR2 is FYNNEI. This CDR3 comprises 14 residues. With 5 bases clipped from V and 9 bases from J, the junction kept 4 bases outside the gene matches. CDR3 sequence: CASSYGLAGAEQFF. CDR3 bases: TGTGCCAGCAGTTATGGACTAGCGGGGGCTGAGCAGTTCTTC.

The gene calls are TRBV7-3 and TRBJ2-3; D might be TRBD1 or TRBD2, each matching 5 bases. The CDR3 has 17 amino acids. Per germline, CDR1 SGHTA and CDR2 FQGTGA. V shed 2 bases and J shed 3 bases, with 18 bases lying between them. The CDR3 spells CASSLSGPTDLTDTQYF. The CDR3 coding sequence is TGTGCCAGCAGCTTATCGGGACCCACGGACCTAACAGATACGCAGTATTTT.

This rearrangement joins TRBV5-1 to TRBJ1-1, with D perhaps matching TRBD1 (6 bases). With 1 base removed from V and 4 bases from J, the gap between germline ends came to 14 bases. The length of the CDR3 is 15 residues. Per germline, CDR1 SGHRS and CDR2 YFSETQ. Here the CDR3 reads CASSLTGSKGTEAFF. The CDR3 region has the DNA TGCGCCAGCAGCTTGACAGGGTCGAAGGGCACTGAAGCTTTCTTT.

The chain combines TRBV3-1 (or the pseudogene TRBV3-2) with TRBJ1-4; the D is unclear. Trimming shortened V by 4 bases and J by 8 bases, and 17 bases separated the two germline ends. CDR1 is LGHDT, CDR2 YNNKEL, per germline (reference sequence). This CDR3 contains 15 residues. For the CDR3, the DNA is TGTGCCAGCAGCCGACAAAATCCCGGTAGGGAAAAACTGTTTTTT. Encoded protein: CASSRQNPGREKLFF.

The V and J genes are TRBV5-4 and TRBJ2-1; D is possibly TRBD1 (6 bases). The ends were cut back, 4 bases at V and 7 bases at J, with 18 bases in the middle. CDR3 length: 15 residues. Germline values: CDR1 SGHNT, CDR2 YYREEE (reference sequence). This chain's CDR3 is CASSPSHRQGNEQFF. For the CDR3, the DNA is TGTGCCAGCAGCCCAAGCCACAGGCAGGGGAATGAGCAGTTCTTC.

The chain employs TRBV9 and TRBJ2-3; 14 bases line up with TRBD2. The CDR3 is made up of 18 amino acids. V trimming: 0 bases; J trimming: 4 bases; junction bases outside the gene matches: 7. The germline V gene encodes CDR1 SGDLS and CDR2 YYNGEE. The CDR3 bases are TGTGCCAGCAGCGTAGGACTAGCGGGGGGGACGCTTTCAGATACGCAGTATTTT. It encodes CASSVGLAGGTLSDTQYF.

The chain carries TRBV27 and TRBJ2-7; 9 bases agree with TRBD1. The trim removed 6 bases at V and 1 base at J, leaving 7 bases unmatched. Germline assignment: CDR1 MNHEY and CDR2 SMNVEV (reference sequence). The CDR3 runs 15 residues. The CDR3 region is CASSHTGGESYEQYF. CDR3 coding DNA: TGTGCCAGCAGCCATACAGGGGGCGAGTCCTACGAGCAGTACTTC.

This clone was recorded once. CDR3 in amino acids: CASSMGGSNSPLHF. The CDR3 DNA sequence: TGTGCCAGCAGTATGGGGGGGTCTAATTCACCCCTCCACTTT. The chain couples TRBV27 to TRBJ1-6; possible D gene TRBD1, 5 bases. The V end lost 5 bases, the J end lost 6 bases, and 11 bases lay between the germline ends. The CDR3 has 14 residues. The V gene's germline CDR1 is MNHEY and CDR2 SMNVEV (reference sequence).

The V and J genes are TRBV30 and TRBJ2-1, with D perhaps TRBD2 (5 bases). This CDR3 region has 12 residues. Germline assignment: CDR1 GTSNPN and CDR2 SVGIG (reference sequence). Trimming pared 5 bases from V and 9 bases from J, leaving 14 bases between. CDR3: CAWAANRGEQFF. For the CDR3, the DNA is TGTGCCTGGGCGGCCAACCGGGGTGAGCAGTTCTTC.

The chain recombines TRBV18 with TRBJ2-1; 8 bases align to TRBD1. Per the germline V gene, CDR1 is KGHSH and CDR2 is LQKENI. V was clipped by 1 base and J by 4 bases; unmatched bases: 3. The CDR3 is 15 residues long. CDR3 sequence reads: CASSPLGQAYNEQFF. The CDR3 coding sequence is TGTGCCAGCTCACCACTGGGACAGGCTTACAATGAGCAGTTCTTC.

The chain uses TRBV5-4 and TRBJ2-5; the D call may be TRBD1 or TRBD2 (5 bases each). Germline lookup yields CDR1 SGHNT and CDR2 YYREEE (reference sequence). This CDR3 is built from 14 residues. Trimming removed 4 bases at V and 1 base at J, with 11 bases between. CDR3 DNA: TGTGCCAGCAGCCGGGACCGCTCCCAAGAGACCCAGTACTTC. Translation: CASSRDRSQETQYF.

The CDR3 DNA reads as TGTGCCAGCAGTTTAACCGAAAACTATGGCTACACCTTC. This gives the protein CASSLTENYGYTF. This sequence joins TRBV27 and TRBJ1-2; D is undetermined. The CDR3 loop spans 13 amino acids. The germline V gene encodes CDR1 MNHEY and CDR2 SMNVEV (reference sequence). Trimming removed 2 bases from V and 2 bases from J, with 6 bases in between.

The rearrangement joins TRBV20-1 to TRBJ2-7; 8 bases align to TRBD2. CDR3 length equals 16 residues. The V gene's germline CDR1 is DFQATT and CDR2 SNEGSKA (reference sequence). Trimming cost V 5 bases and J 0 bases; bases outside gene matches: 12. The CDR3 sequence is CSAGGGGTLSSYEQYF. The DNA for the CDR3 is TGCAGTGCTGGTGGCGGGGGGACCCTGAGCTCCTACGAGCAGTACTTC.

V is TRBV7-9 and J is TRBJ2-5; tentatively, D is TRBD2 (5 bases). The CDR3 has 14 residues. Germline CDR1 is SEHNR and CDR2 is FQNEAQ (reference sequence). Between the trimmed V and J ends, which lost 2 bases and 1 base, there was a span of 8 bases. This CDR3 reads CASSLTGSQETQYF. CDR3 nucleotide sequence: TGTGCCAGCAGCTTAACGGGGTCCCAAGAGACCCAGTACTTC.

The chain couples TRBV4-3 to TRBJ2-4; D gene ambiguous. V lost 1 base and J 0 bases, leaving 13 bases between the germline ends. Germline CDR1 reads LGHNA; CDR2 reads YSLEER. The CDR3 contains 17 residues. CDR3 sequence reads: CASSQGALDTAKNIQYF. The CDR3 bases are TGCGCCAGCAGCCAAGGAGCACTGGATACAGCCAAAAACATTCAGTACTTC.

The genes are TRBV25-1 and TRBJ2-7; 10 positions agree with TRBD2. Looked up from germline, CDR1 is MGHDK and CDR2 is SYGVNS. This CDR3 spans 17 amino acids. The V segment lost 11 bases and the J segment 2 bases; nucleotides outside the gene matches: 18. The CDR3 bases are TGTGCCTGCGCGGCTAGCGGGGGACAATACAAAACCTACGAGCAGTACTTC. Translated, it gives CACAASGGQYKTYEQYF.

This clone is a singleton in its sample. The V and J genes are TRBV7-2 and TRBJ1-3; no clear D gene. This CDR3 is 16 amino acids long. The V end was cut by 1 base, the J end by 4 bases, with 14 bases between. The germline gives CDR1 SGHTA, CDR2 FQGNSA. Written as DNA, the CDR3 is TGTGCCAGCAGCTTAGAAGAGGGAATGTCCGGAAACACCATATATTTT. Protein sequence: CASSLEEGMSGNTIYF.